This section outlines one TCR beta chain sequence together with its context. Its antigen is not known. Together with a sample-barcoded 5' primer, a J-beta primer mix was included in a second PCR lasting roughly 6 to 12 cycles. TCRdb called the 5' RACE reads again in MiXCR, with one record for every CDR3 protein. The repertoire has roughly 730,000 distinct CDR3 sequences, approximately 60% of them found once; the top ten carry more than 25%. This sample is part of a study of blood T cells in healthy people across ages. General study points: With donor CMV status unknown, expanded clonotype changes were possibly confounded.

This receptor was identified in a man aged 35-49 years in good health. The source material was blood.

Written as DNA, the CDR3 is TGCGCCAGCAGCCAAGATATGAGCGGCTCCTACAATGAGCAGTTCTTC. Translation gives CASSQDMSGSYNEQFF. The V call is TRBV4-1, the J call TRBJ2-1, with a possible D match to TRBD2 (5 bases). Trimming removed 0 bases at V and 0 bases at J, with 9 bases between. Germline lookup yields CDR1 MGHRA and CDR2 YSYEKL. This CDR3 region has 16 residues.